The 12 T cell receptor beta chains below were found in one sample sequenced in a study of radiation and T cells in renal cell carcinoma. Noted treatment: treatment-naive control, cytoreductive nephrectomy. The data were produced by immunoSEQ multiplex PCR, yet TCRdb's version contains in-frame clones alone and is incomplete. Of some 25,000 clones in the sample, about 62% were seen once. The source was tumor tissue, collected from a patient whose treatment was nephrectomy without radiotherapy. The receptors come from a middle-aged man with renal cell carcinoma.

The chain recombines TRBV5-1 with TRBJ1-3; D perhaps matches TRBD1 (5 bases). Germline values: CDR1 SGHRS, CDR2 YFSETQ. The CDR3 has 14 amino acids. V dropped 0 bases and J dropped 10 bases, with 14 bases sitting between them. The CDR3 DNA follows: TGCGCCAGCAGCTTGGAATTGGGGGAAGCAACCATATATTTT. Translation: CASSLELGEATIYF.

This chain links TRBV12-5 with TRBJ2-7; 12 positions match TRBD1. This CDR3 has 14 amino acids. The germline V gene encodes CDR1 LGHNT and CDR2 FRNRAP. The V and J ends lost 4 bases and 6 bases, in that order; junction bases with no gene match: 4. CDR3 in amino acids: CASGSGTGGGEQYV. The DNA for the CDR3 is TGTGCTAGTGGTTCCGGGACAGGGGGCGGCGAGCAGTACGTC.

The chain employs TRBV18 and TRBJ2-3, with 8 bases lining up with TRBD2. Germline-derived CDR1 and CDR2 are KGHSH and LQKENI. The CDR3 has 18 residues. V shed 2 bases and J 2 bases; nucleotides not matched to a gene: 12. The DNA for the CDR3 is TGTGCCAGCTCACCATTTCTTAGCGGGGACTTCAACACAGATACGCAGTATTTT. This encodes CASSPFLSGDFNTDTQYF.

In this sample, this clone turned up a few times. The chain links TRBV5-1 to TRBJ2-5, with 9 bases matching TRBD2. This CDR3 has 15 residues. J gave up 3 bases and V 1 base, and 4 bases lay outside the gene matches. The germline gives CDR1 SGHRS, CDR2 YFSETQ. CDR3 region: CASSLSSGGEETQYF. The CDR3 DNA sequence: TGCGCCAGCAGCTTGAGTAGCGGGGGTGAAGAGACCCAGTACTTC.

The chain carries TRBV5-1 and TRBJ2-3; 7 bases agree with TRBD1. Germline CDR1 SGHRS, CDR2 YFSETQ. The CDR3 totals 13 residues. The J segment lost 10 bases and the V segment lost 4 bases, leaving 9 bases of the junction unmatched. The CDR3 nucleotides read TGCGCCAGCAGCCTCTCTACCCAGGGGGCGCAGTATTTT. Translation: CASSLSTQGAQYF.

The chain combines TRBV19 with TRBJ1-2, with D maybe TRBD1 (5 bases). Per the germline V gene, CDR1 is LNHDA and CDR2 is SQIVND (reference sequence). The CDR3 loop spans 15 amino acids. V lost 7 bases and J 2 bases, leaving 17 bases between the germline ends. CDR3 residues: CASTSTSTENYGYTF. CDR3 bases: TGTGCCAGTACCTCCACCTCGACAGAAAACTATGGCTACACCTTC.

This clone is deemed medium-sized. J is TRBJ2-5 and V is TRBV7-9; TRBD2 aligns across 7 bases. Losses at the gene ends were 7 bases for V and 4 bases for J; bases not matched to a gene: 9. The CDR3 consists of 14 residues. Per the germline V gene, CDR1 is SEHNR and CDR2 is FQNEAQ (reference sequence). The CDR3 is CASTSVGRGETQYF. The CDR3 coding sequence is TGTGCCAGCACCTCGGTGGGGAGGGGAGAGACCCAGTACTTC.

This clone was counted only a few times. The chain recombines TRBV5-1 with TRBJ2-1, with 11 bases fitting TRBD1. The CDR3 extends over 16 amino acids. Per germline, CDR1 SGHRS and CDR2 YFSETQ. V lost 4 bases to trimming and J lost 6 bases; unmatched junction nucleotides: 9. CDR3 DNA sequence: TGCGCCAGCAGCCAGTTCCCGGGACAGGGGGTCAATGAGCAGTTCTTC. Encoded protein: CASSQFPGQGVNEQFF.

By share, this clone ranks as medium-sized. The CDR3 loop reads CASSVQGANEQFF. As DNA, the CDR3 is TGTGCCAGCAGCGTTCAGGGGGCCAATGAGCAGTTCTTC. The chain couples TRBV9 to TRBJ2-1, with 8 bases identical to TRBD1. The ends lost 2 bases at V and 6 bases at J; junction bases unmatched: 1. Germline CDR1 and CDR2: SGDLS and YYNGEE. CDR3 length: 13 amino acids.

The V gene is TRBV29-1, the J gene TRBJ1-5; 10 nucleotides align to TRBD1. The CDR3 has 16 residues. The junction had 18 bases not matched to a gene; V was cut back by 6 bases and J by 10 bases. CDR1 and CDR2 (germline): SQVTM, ANQGSEA. The CDR3 sequence is CSVQLPGTGVSRPQHF. The CDR3 DNA is TGCAGCGTCCAACTGCCCGGGACAGGGGTCAGCCGTCCCCAGCATTTT.

As DNA, the CDR3 is TGTGCCAGTAGCCCCCCCCCGAGGGGCGGGATAAAGACCCAGTACTTC. Translated, it gives CASSPPPRGGIKTQYF. This chain connects TRBV19 to TRBJ2-5; D possibly corresponds to TRBD2 (6 bases). This CDR3 comprises 16 residues. Trimming stripped 6 bases from V and 6 bases from J, with 23 bases between. Germline V lookup: CDR1 LNHDA, CDR2 SQIVND (reference sequence).

The rearrangement uses TRBV6-5 and TRBJ2-1; D unclear. CDR3 length: 15 amino acids. Trimming took 2 bases from V and 12 from J, leaving 20 bases between them. Looked up from germline, CDR1 is MNHEY and CDR2 is SVGAGI. The CDR3 nucleotides read TGTGCCAGCAGTTACCCTCGGGCCGGGTTAATGAGGCAGTTCTTC. This translates into CASSYPRAGLMRQFF.